The 5 T cell receptor beta chains given below trace back to one sample, sequenced in a study of blood T cell repertoires in COVID-19. TCRdb's table, derived via immunoSEQ multiplex PCR, lists solely in-frame clones and lacks some. This table has more than 250,000 clones, around 87% appearing once. The specimen sequenced was peripheral blood. All receptors come from a man aged 50-60 years with active or convalescent COVID-19.

This clone was seen a few times. DNA of the CDR3: TGTGCCAGCAGTTCACTAACAGGGGGCTTTGCTGAAGCTTTCTTT. Protein sequence: CASSSLTGGFAEAFF. The J gene is TRBJ1-1, the V gene TRBV6-5, with 9 positions matching TRBD1. V gave up 4 bases and J gave up 6 bases; unmatched junction bases: 9. Germline-derived CDR1 and CDR2 are MNHEY and SVGAGI. The length of the CDR3 is 15 residues.

This clone was detected a few times. The J gene is TRBJ2-2, the V gene TRBV7-9; perhaps TRBD2 as D (6 bases). Trimming removed 5 bases at V and 2 bases at J, with 15 bases between. The CDR3 length is 16 residues. CDR1 and CDR2 (germline): SEHNR, FQNEAQ (reference sequence). The CDR3: CASSLLGGVNTGELFF. The CDR3 nucleotides are TGTGCCAGCAGCCTCCTAGGAGGGGTTAACACCGGGGAGCTGTTTTTT.

V is TRBV5-8 and J is TRBJ2-5, with 11 bases matching TRBD1. The CDR3 sequence is 16 residues long. After removal of 6 bases from V and 2 bases from J, the junction contained 9 bases not matched to a gene. Germline V gene sequence: CDR1 SGHTS, CDR2 YDEGEE. For the CDR3, the DNA is TGTGCCAGCATCTCCGGGACAGGGGGTTTTCAAGAGACCCAGTACTTC. Its protein product is CASISGTGGFQETQYF.

This chain uses TRBV30 with TRBJ1-5; D is possibly TRBD1 (5 bases). Trimming shortened V by 0 bases and J by 5 bases, and 11 bases separated the two germline ends. CDR3 length equals 14 residues. The germline gives CDR1 GTSNPN, CDR2 SVGIG (reference sequence). The CDR3 here is CAWSVLGPDQPQHF. DNA for the CDR3: TGTGCCTGGAGTGTCCTGGGGCCCGATCAGCCCCAGCATTTT.

CDR3 nucleotides: TGTGCCAGCAGTCCCGAGACTAGCGGGCTTTTCTACGAGCAGTACTTC. Protein product: CASSPETSGLFYEQYF. This chain uses TRBV28 with TRBJ2-7, with 10 bases aligning to TRBD2. The CDR3 is made up of 16 amino acids. The ends lost 5 bases at V and 3 bases at J; junction bases unmatched: 10. Germline V gives CDR1 MDHEN, CDR2 SYDVKM.